The 32 T cell receptor beta chains presented below share a single source sample, sequenced in a study of T cells in Graves' hyperthyroidism and ophthalmopathy. Amplified regions were TCR beta CDR3 sequences from RNA transcripts. The HTBI primer set was used in a first-round RT-PCR of the TCR CDR3. TCRdb used MiXCR to reprocess the multiplex PCR reads, holding one entry per CDR3 protein. This table holds more than 350,000 distinct CDR3 sequences, about 16% found once. Sequencing was performed on blood. These TCRs come from a woman in her twenties or thirties with Graves' hyperthyroidism.

This clonotype has ten or more counts. V and J are TRBV30 and TRBJ2-1; 7 nucleotides line up with TRBD1. CDR3 length: 14 residues. Germline V lookup: CDR1 GTSNPN, CDR2 SVGIG (reference sequence). V shed 0 bases and J 7 bases; nucleotides not matched to a gene: 6. The CDR3 DNA follows: TGTGCCTGGAGTGTCAGGACAGGTTGGAATGAGCAGTTCTTC. It yields the protein CAWSVRTGWNEQFF.

In this sample, this clonotype turned up a few times. V usage is TRBV6-1 and J usage is TRBJ2-5; possibly TRBD2 for D (6 bases). The CDR3 sequence is 16 residues long. V dropped 5 bases and J dropped 7 bases, with 23 bases sitting between them. The germline V gene encodes CDR1 MNHNS and CDR2 SASEGT. The CDR3 coding sequence is TGTGCCAGCAGTAGGACGGACGGGCGGGGTGGCGGGACCCAGTACTTC. Protein: CASSRTDGRGGGTQYF.

Ten or more counts support this clonotype. The chain is built from TRBV3-1 and TRBJ1-2; D uncertain. The CDR3 extends over 11 amino acids. CDR1 is LGHDT, CDR2 YNNKEL, per germline (reference sequence). V was clipped by 8 bases and J by 3 bases, with 7 bases between them. The CDR3 loop reads CASQDDYGYTF. CDR3 DNA sequence: TGTGCCAGCCAGGACGACTATGGCTACACCTTC.

This clonotype appeared many times. The chain joins TRBV18 to TRBJ2-7; 8 bases fit TRBD1. Germline CDR1 is KGHSH and CDR2 is LQKENI. This CDR3 spans 15 amino acids. The V and J ends lost 3 bases and 1 base, in that order; junction bases with no gene match: 5. Here the CDR3 DNA reads TGTGCCAGCTCACCGGGACAGGCCCTTTCCTACGAGCAGTACTTC. It yields the protein CASSPGQALSYEQYF.

This clonotype has a count of ten or more. This chain connects TRBV5-1 to TRBJ2-7; maybe TRBD1 (6 bases). The CDR3 is 16 residues long. Germline assignment: CDR1 SGHRS and CDR2 YFSETQ. V gave up 0 bases and J gave up 2 bases, with 15 bases separating them. The CDR3 region is CASSLGWGRRPYEQYF. The CDR3 nucleotides read TGCGCCAGCAGCTTGGGGTGGGGGCGAAGACCCTACGAGCAGTACTTC.

This clonotype appeared many times. This chain joins TRBV27 and TRBJ1-5; D call uncertain. Germline V gene lookup returns CDR1 MNHEY and CDR2 SMNVEV (reference sequence). The CDR3 consists of 13 residues. Trimming cost V 6 bases and J 2 bases, with 8 bases left between them. CDR3 DNA sequence: TGTGCCAGCAGGTCCCGGGGCAATCAGCCCCAGCATTTT. This codes for CASRSRGNQPQHF.

This clonotype was counted between two and nine times. The V gene is TRBV19, the J gene TRBJ1-2; 9 bases fit TRBD1. The CDR3 runs to 15 residues. V lost 7 bases and J lost 3; bases outside the gene matches: 9. Germline V CDR1 and CDR2: LNHDA, SQIVND (reference sequence). This chain's CDR3 is CASTPGWTGDYGYTF. For the CDR3, the DNA is TGTGCCAGTACCCCCGGGTGGACAGGGGACTATGGCTACACCTTC. The entire variable domain, with the rest obtained from reference TRBV19 and TRBJ1-2, is as follows: DGGITQSPKYLFRKEGQNVTLSCEQNLNHDAMYWYRQDPGQGLRLIYYSQIVNDFQKGDIAEGYSVSREKKESFPLTVTSAQKNPTAFYLCASTPGWTGDYGYTFGSGTRLTVV.

This clonotype was found many times. The J gene is TRBJ2-5, the V gene TRBV18; D is unclear. V lost 7 bases and J lost 1, with 13 bases in between. CDR1 is KGHSH, CDR2 LQKENI, per germline. CDR3 length equals 14 residues. CDR3 in DNA: TGTGCCAGCTTGGCTACCCTGAGCCAAGAGACCCAGTACTTC. Its translation is CASLATLSQETQYF.

The genes are TRBV11-3 and TRBJ2-1; 8 nucleotides align to TRBD2. The CDR3 contains 17 residues. Germline-derived CDR1 and CDR2 are SGHNT and YENEEA. After removal of 6 bases from V and 0 bases from J, the junction contained 10 bases not matched to a gene. The CDR3 nucleotides are TGTGCCAGCAGTCAAAATCGGGGGACTAGCTCCTACAATGAGCAGTTCTTC. Protein sequence: CASSQNRGTSSYNEQFF.

This clonotype was recorded only once. The chain couples TRBV7-2 to TRBJ2-5; the match to TRBD2 covers 16 bases. The CDR3 is 18 amino acids. The junction had 11 bases not matched to a gene; V was cut back by 5 bases and J by 5 bases. The V gene's germline CDR1 is SGHTA and CDR2 FQGNSA. The CDR3 nucleotides are TGTGCCAGCAGCCGCAATAGTCCGGGACTAGCGGGAGGGGAGACCCAGTACTTC. Its protein product is CASSRNSPGLAGGETQYF. Together with reference TRBV7-2 and TRBJ2-5, the CDR3 gives the full variable domain: GAGVSQSPSNKVTEKGKDVELRCDPISGHTALYWYRQSLGQGLEFLIYFQGNSAPDKSGLPSDRFSAERTGGSVSTLTIQRTQQEDSAVYLCASSRNSPGLAGGETQYFGPGTRLLVL.

This clonotype was seen at least ten times. The chain has TRBV18 and TRBJ2-7; 12 positions match TRBD2. Germline CDR1 reads KGHSH; CDR2 reads LQKENI. The V segment lost 3 bases and the J segment 2 bases; nucleotides outside the gene matches: 2. The CDR3 length is 15 residues. CDR3 sequence (DNA): TGTGCCAGCTCACCTCTAGCGGGAGGGACCTACGAGCAGTACTTC. Protein product: CASSPLAGGTYEQYF.

This clonotype appeared many times. The CDR3 region is CASRWTRDNTDTQYF. The DNA for the CDR3 is TGTGCCAGCAGGTGGACTAGAGACAACACAGATACGCAGTATTTT. The chain carries TRBV6-1 and TRBJ2-3; 7 nucleotides align to TRBD2. Germline assignment: CDR1 MNHNS and CDR2 SASEGT. This CDR3 is built from 15 residues. V lost 6 bases, J lost 2 bases, and 8 bases stayed unmatched.

This clonotype was recorded many times. This sequence joins TRBV11-2 and TRBJ2-7, with TRBD1 as a possible D gene (5 bases). V dropped 0 bases and J dropped 0 bases, with 6 bases sitting between them. Germline loops: CDR1 SGHAT, CDR2 FQNNGV. This CDR3 contains 14 residues. Written as DNA, the CDR3 is TGTGCCAGCAGCTTAGAGACAGTCTCCTACGAGCAGTACTTC. Residues: CASSLETVSYEQYF.

This clonotype has ten or more counts. V gene TRBV30 combines with J gene TRBJ1-2; tentatively, D is TRBD1 (6 bases). This CDR3 is 13 amino acids long. V dropped 4 bases and J dropped 5 bases, with 14 bases sitting between them. Germline CDR1 GTSNPN, CDR2 SVGIG (reference sequence). The CDR3 is CAWIHWGHYGYTF. CDR3 nucleotide sequence: TGTGCCTGGATTCATTGGGGACATTATGGCTACACCTTC. Full variable domain (missing parts from reference TRBV30 and TRBJ1-2): SQTIHQWPATLVQPVGSPLSLECTVEGTSNPNLYWYRQAAGRGLQLLFYSVGIGQISSEVPQNLSASRPQDRQFILSSKKLLLSDSGFYLCAWIHWGHYGYTFGSGTRLTVV.

This clonotype has a count of ten or more. This chain joins TRBV5-1 and TRBJ2-1; 7 bases map to TRBD2. The CDR3 has 14 residues. V lost 2 bases to trimming and J lost 9 bases; unmatched junction nucleotides: 8. Germline CDR1 and CDR2: SGHRS and YFSETQ. The chain's CDR3 is CASSFGGSTGEQFF. The CDR3 nucleotides read TGCGCCAGCAGCTTCGGCGGGAGTACTGGTGAGCAGTTCTTC.

This clonotype has ten or more counts. CDR3 nucleotide sequence: TGTGCCAGCAGAGAGATCGGGATCAGGGAGCAGTTCTTC. Amino acids: CASREIGIREQFF. The chain has TRBV12-3 or TRBV12-4 and TRBJ2-1; TRBD2 is a possible D gene (5 bases). V lost 6 bases and J 10 bases, leaving 16 bases between the germline ends. The CDR3 has 13 residues.

The genes are TRBV19 and TRBJ1-1; TRBD1 might be the D (6 bases). This CDR3 region has 18 residues. Trimming shortened V by 2 bases and J by 6 bases, and 25 bases separated the two germline ends. Germline lookup yields CDR1 LNHDA and CDR2 SQIVND (reference sequence). The CDR3 nucleotides read TGTGCCAGTAGTATACCCCCCGGTCGGGGGGCGAGGGTCGCTGAAGCTTTCTTT. The encoded protein is CASSIPPGRGARVAEAFF.

The chain has TRBV4-1 and TRBJ2-2, with D unresolved. Between the trimmed V and J ends, which lost 3 bases and 1 base, there was a span of 9 bases. Germline assignment: CDR1 MGHRA and CDR2 YSYEKL. The CDR3 spans 15 residues. CDR3 sequence (DNA): TGCGCCAGCAGCCACGTCCAGGTGAACACCGGGGAGCTGTTTTTT. It translates to CASSHVQVNTGELFF.

This clonotype was seen at least ten times. The rearrangement uses TRBV15 and TRBJ2-5, with D possibly TRBD2 on 6 matching bases. CDR1 and CDR2 from the germline V gene are LNHNV and YYDKDF (reference sequence). The CDR3 extends over 12 amino acids. V lost 0 bases and J 9 bases, leaving 8 bases between the germline ends. CDR3 nucleotide sequence: TGTGCCACCAGCAGAGATTCGGGGGCCCAGTACTTC. Translating gives CATSRDSGAQYF.

Concerning this clonotype: A much more abundant neighbour one base away suggests this may be a read error. The chain joins TRBV16 to TRBJ2-1; D is unresolved. Trimming took off 3 bases at V and 7 bases at J, with 7 bases between the two ends. Germline V CDR1 and CDR2: KGHSY, FQNENV. This CDR3 comprises 12 residues. CDR3 sequence reads: CASSHMGNEQFF. CDR3 bases: TGTGCCAGCAGCCATATGGGGAATGAGCAGTTCTTC.

The chain joins TRBV6-2 or TRBV6-3 to TRBJ2-5; 8 positions agree with TRBD2. Germline loops: CDR1 MNHEY, CDR2 SVGEGT. Trimming took 6 bases from V and 9 from J; bases not matched to a gene: 9. This CDR3 contains 13 residues. Here the CDR3 reads CASSGLSREAQYF. The CDR3 nucleotides read TGTGCCAGCAGCGGACTTTCGCGGGAGGCCCAGTACTTC.

In its sample, this clonotype was seen a few times. This rearrangement joins TRBV12-5 to TRBJ2-7, with 10 nucleotides matching TRBD2. CDR1 and CDR2 from the germline V gene are LGHNT and FRNRAP. Germline trimming cut 5 bases from V and 3 bases from J; bases unmatched to any gene: 10. The CDR3 is 16 amino acids. The CDR3 loop is CASGHDLAGVCYEQYF. CDR3 bases: TGTGCTAGTGGTCACGACCTAGCGGGAGTATGCTACGAGCAGTACTTC.

CDR3 nucleotide sequence: TGTGCCAGCAGCTTAGCGGCAGGGCCCTACGAGCAGTACTTC. Translating gives CASSLAAGPYEQYF. V and J are TRBV7-6 and TRBJ2-7; the D gene is possibly TRBD1 (5 bases). Per germline, CDR1 SGHVS and CDR2 FNYEAQ. The CDR3 sequence is 14 residues long. V was pared by 0 bases and J by 2 bases, with 8 bases between.

The chain joins TRBV4-1 to TRBJ2-2, with D uncertain. V shed 2 bases and J shed 6 bases, with 7 bases lying between them. This CDR3 has 13 residues. Looked up from germline, CDR1 is MGHRA and CDR2 is YSYEKL. CDR3 amino acids: CASSQYRAGELFF. DNA for the CDR3: TGCGCCAGCAGCCAATACCGCGCCGGGGAGCTGTTTTTT.

J is TRBJ2-5 and V is TRBV20-1; 8 positions agree with TRBD2. This CDR3 region has 17 residues. Germline CDR1 is DFQATT and CDR2 is SNEGSKA (reference sequence). The CDR3 DNA is TGCGCAGTGCTCCCCCCCGTATCGGGAGGGCCGGGCGAGACCCAGTACTTC. It specifies CAVLPPVSGGPGETQYF.

This sequence joins TRBV5-1 and TRBJ2-4; D unresolved. Germline loops: CDR1 SGHRS, CDR2 YFSETQ. This CDR3 is built from 14 residues. The V end was cut by 4 bases, the J end by 1 base, with 9 bases between. The CDR3, as DNA: TGCGCCAGCAGCCACGCCGGGGCCAAAAACATTCAGTACTTC. Translating gives CASSHAGAKNIQYF. The full variable domain, its missing parts supplied by reference TRBV5-1 and TRBJ2-4, is KAGVTQTPRYLIKTRGQQVTLSCSPISGHRSVSWYQQTPGQGLQFLFEYFSETQRNKGNFPGRFSGRQFSNSRSEMNVSTLELGDSALYLCASSHAGAKNIQYFGAGTRLSVL.

In this sample, this clonotype turned up a few times. The chain is built from TRBV28 and TRBJ2-7; D is possibly TRBD2 (5 bases). CDR1 is MDHEN and CDR2 is SYDVKM in the germline V gene. The CDR3 is made up of 14 amino acids. The V gene lost 2 bases and the J gene lost 8 bases, with 16 bases spanning the gap. CDR3 bases: TGTGCCAGCAGTTTAGTCGGGTTGACGGGAAAGCAGTACTTC. Translated: CASSLVGLTGKQYF.

This clonotype has at least ten counts. The chain is built from TRBV2 and TRBJ2-6; D unclear. Trimming removed 6 bases from V and 3 bases from J, with 9 bases in between. The CDR3 sequence is 14 residues long. Germline CDR1 SNHLY, CDR2 FYNNEI. CDR3 nucleotide sequence: TGTGCCAGCAGGCAGCTGAGTGGGGCCAACGTCCTGACTTTC. Translation gives CASRQLSGANVLTF.

This clonotype turned up a few times. This chain uses TRBV20-1 with TRBJ2-1; no clear D gene. Trimming left V 0 bases short and J 3 bases short, with 12 bases between. CDR1 is DFQATT and CDR2 is SNEGSKA in the germline V gene (reference sequence). The CDR3 is made up of 15 amino acids. CDR3 coding DNA: TGCAGTGCTAGAGATTTGGCGGCGGACTACAATGAGCAGTTCTTC. This sequence encodes CSARDLAADYNEQFF.

This clonotype came up many times. V and J are TRBV18 and TRBJ2-7, with TRBD2 identical over 9 bases. CDR3 length equals 14 residues. Germline V gene lookup returns CDR1 KGHSH and CDR2 LQKENI. The J segment lost 4 bases and the V segment lost 1 base, leaving 2 bases of the junction unmatched. This chain's CDR3 is CASSPLAGEYEQYF. Here the CDR3 DNA reads TGTGCCAGCTCACCACTAGCGGGAGAATACGAGCAGTACTTC.

The CDR3 region has the DNA TGCACTTCCTGGGGGGTGGGAGATACGCAGTATTTT. It codes for CTSWGVGDTQYF. This chain uses TRBV29-1 with TRBJ2-3; tentative D call: TRBD2 (6 bases). Germline lookup yields CDR1 SQVTM and CDR2 ANQGSEA. CDR3 length equals 12 residues.

Turning to this clonotype: This clone may be a read error of a much larger clone one base away. The V gene is TRBV28, the J gene TRBJ2-7; 9 nucleotides align to TRBD1. Per germline, CDR1 MDHEN and CDR2 SYDVKM. This CDR3 contains 14 residues. CDR3 sequence: CASSLTGGNYEQHF. The CDR3 DNA reads TGTGCCAGCAGTTTGACAGGGGGGAACTACGAGCAGCACTTC.